These 16 T cell receptor beta chains came from one sample sequenced in a study of blood T cell repertoires in COVID-19. Using immunoSEQ multiplex PCR, the repertoire was profiled, and TCRdb retains in-frame clones only, with some absent. This table holds more than 300,000 clones, approximately 89% found once. The sample taken for sequencing was peripheral blood. These receptors originate from a woman in her 30s with COVID-19, enrolled during active disease.

The chain employs TRBV3-1 (or the pseudogene TRBV3-2) and TRBJ1-2; 8 bases are shared with TRBD1. The J segment lost 8 bases and the V segment lost 2 bases, leaving 7 bases of the junction unmatched. This CDR3 is built from 14 residues. Germline lookup yields CDR1 LGHDT and CDR2 YNNKEL (reference sequence). CDR3 in amino acids: CASSQLDRVGGYTF. Written as DNA, the CDR3 is TGTGCCAGCAGCCAACTGGACAGGGTAGGGGGCTACACCTTC.

The chain combines TRBV5-8 with TRBJ1-6, with TRBD1 matching 7 bases. The CDR3 loop spans 16 amino acids. The germline CDR1 and CDR2 sequences are SGHTS and YDEGEE. V was clipped by 3 bases and J by 4 bases; unmatched bases: 7. The CDR3 nucleotides read TGTGCCAGCAGCTCCGGGACAGCGAGGTATAATTCACCCCTCCACTTT. Translated, it gives CASSSGTARYNSPLHF.

The chain employs TRBV4-2 and TRBJ2-5; TRBD2 matches 10 bases. The junction had 8 bases not matched to a gene; V was cut back by 1 base and J by 0 bases. Looked up from germline, CDR1 is LGHNA and CDR2 is YNFKEQ. The CDR3 totals 18 residues. Here the CDR3 reads CASSQGGASGGDQETQYF. In nucleotides, the CDR3 is TGTGCCAGCAGCCAAGGTGGGGCCAGCGGGGGGGACCAAGAGACCCAGTACTTC.

The chain is built from TRBV5-1 and TRBJ2-1, with TRBD1 matching over 11 bases. Germline V gives CDR1 SGHRS, CDR2 YFSETQ. The trim removed 4 bases at V and 4 bases at J, leaving 4 bases unmatched. The CDR3 consists of 15 residues. CDR3: CASSAGTGGYNEQFF. As DNA, the CDR3 is TGCGCCAGCAGCGCCGGGACAGGGGGTTACAATGAGCAGTTCTTC.

The gene calls are TRBV7-2 and TRBJ1-6, with D unresolved. V was clipped by 5 bases and J by 6 bases, with 5 bases between them. Looked up from germline, CDR1 is SGHTA and CDR2 is FQGNSA. This CDR3 spans 12 amino acids. In DNA form, the CDR3 reads TGTGCCAGCAGCCCCTTTAATTCACCCCTCCACTTT. This codes for CASSPFNSPLHF.

This clone was seen a single time. The chain carries TRBV5-5 and TRBJ1-4; D gene uncertain. The V end lost 1 base, the J end lost 7 bases, and 17 bases lay between the germline ends. The germline gives CDR1 SGHKS, CDR2 YYEKEE (reference sequence). The CDR3 has 16 amino acids. For the CDR3, the DNA is TGTGCCAGCAGCTTGTCGGGCTCGGAGCGGGGTGAAAAACTGTTTTTT. Encoded protein: CASSLSGSERGEKLFF.

J is TRBJ2-5 and V is TRBV11-2; TRBD1 might be the D (5 bases). The CDR3 has 12 residues. CDR1 and CDR2 from the germline V gene are SGHAT and FQNNGV. Deletions cut 5 bases from V and 5 bases from J, with 9 bases between. The CDR3 sequence: CASSAQGETQYF. CDR3 DNA sequence: TGTGCCAGCAGCGCGCAGGGCGAGACCCAGTACTTC.

This chain connects TRBV7-2 to TRBJ1-6, with 9 bases matching TRBD1. Germline CDR1 and CDR2: SGHTA and FQGNSA. This CDR3 spans 15 amino acids. Trimming took 5 bases from V and 9 from J; bases not matched to a gene: 8. The CDR3 bases are TGTGCCAGCAGCCAAAGGACAGGGGAGGGTTCACCCCTCCACTTT. This translates into CASSQRTGEGSPLHF.

V usage is TRBV4-1 and J usage is TRBJ1-5; no definite D call. V was trimmed by 1 base and J by 0 bases, leaving 10 bases between them. Germline CDR1 and CDR2: MGHRA and YSYEKL. This CDR3 is 16 amino acids long. The CDR3 DNA sequence: TGCGCCAGCAGCCAAGGCGTTCTCTATAGCAATCAGCCCCAGCATTTT. Its translation is CASSQGVLYSNQPQHF.

The chain is built from TRBV28 and TRBJ2-1; maybe TRBD2 (6 bases). V dropped 5 bases and J dropped 12 bases, with 17 bases sitting between them. Germline V lookup: CDR1 MDHEN, CDR2 SYDVKM. This CDR3 is built from 13 residues. CDR3 in amino acids: CASSAAGSGGQFF. CDR3 DNA: TGTGCCAGCAGTGCAGCCGGGAGCGGTGGGCAGTTCTTC.

This clone was recorded once. One end of the junction fails to match germline, which may point to a read error. The chain combines TRBV12-3 or TRBV12-4 with TRBJ2-3; D may be TRBD1 (5 bases). The CDR3 loop spans 12 amino acids. This CDR3 is CASSADTYTQYF. DNA of the CDR3: TGTGCCAGCAGCGCGGACACATATACGCAGTATTTT.

The chain employs TRBV3-1 (or the pseudogene TRBV3-2) and TRBJ2-7; D remains ambiguous. Germline assignment: CDR1 LGHDT and CDR2 YNNKEL (reference sequence). The V and J ends lost 1 base and 5 bases respectively, with 6 bases between them. The CDR3 extends over 12 amino acids. This CDR3 reads CASSQAVDEQYF. For the CDR3, the DNA is TGTGCCAGCAGCCAAGCGGTAGACGAGCAGTACTTC.

Here the CDR3 DNA reads TGTGCCAGCAGCTTACGGGTACTTAATGAAAAACTGTTTTTT. This encodes CASSLRVLNEKLFF. This sequence joins TRBV5-8 and TRBJ1-4; D not certain. Trimming removed 2 bases at V and 4 bases at J, with 9 bases between. Germline CDR1 SGHTS, CDR2 YDEGEE. The CDR3 has 14 amino acids.

The V call is TRBV6-2 or TRBV6-3, the J call TRBJ2-7; a possible D gene is TRBD1 (6 bases). Germline V CDR1 and CDR2: MNHEY, SVGEGT. V was cut by 4 bases and J by 5 bases, with 15 bases left in between. This CDR3 has 14 amino acids. The CDR3 coding sequence is TGTGCCAGCAGTTCTCTTGGGGGCAGTGACGAGCAGTACTTC. Its protein is CASSSLGGSDEQYF.

This chain joins TRBV2 and TRBJ1-2, with 9 positions matching TRBD1. Germline CDR1 is SNHLY and CDR2 is FYNNEI. The V gene end was trimmed by 3 bases and the J gene end by 6 bases; junction bases not matched to a gene: 8. The CDR3 length is 15 residues. The CDR3 DNA reads TGTGCCAGCAGTGATTGGGGACAGGGAACGGATGGCTACACCTTC. Amino acid sequence: CASSDWGQGTDGYTF.

The chain recombines TRBV29-1 with TRBJ2-3, with TRBD2 matching over 11 bases. CDR1 SQVTM and CDR2 ANQGSEA come from the germline V gene. Germline trimming cut 7 bases from V and 1 base from J; bases unmatched to any gene: 1. The CDR3 has 13 amino acids. CDR3 amino acids: CSALAGGTDTQYF. The CDR3 nucleotides are TGCAGCGCACTAGCGGGGGGCACAGATACGCAGTATTTT.